This T cell receptor (beta chain) was identified during a study of response to subunit inactivated influenza vaccine. TCRdb called the RT-PCR reads again in MiXCR, with one record for every CDR3 protein. The top ten clones hold about 1.9% of a sample with approximately 520,000 distinct CDR3 sequences, roughly 23% of them seen once. V gave up 3 bases and J gave up 3 bases, with 11 bases separating them. CDR1 and CDR2 (germline): SGHTA, FQGNSA. The CDR3 has 15 amino acids. The TCR originated in a man in his forties or fifties who received an inactivated influenza vaccine. The specimen comprised CD4+ T cells sorted from PBMCs, sampled about 5 days after vaccination. V usage is TRBV7-2 and J usage is TRBJ1-4; the D gene is possibly TRBD1 (5 bases). The CDR3 loop is CASSLGTVANEKLFF. In nucleotides, the CDR3 is TGTGCCAGCAGCTTGGGGACGGTCGCTAATGAAAAACTGTTTTTT.